The sequence of this T cell receptor beta chain was determined in a study of control samples from healthy donors and cancer patients. The ends lost 2 bases at V and 2 bases at J; junction bases unmatched: 5. The CDR3 totals 15 residues. From germline, CDR1 is MNHNS and CDR2 SASEGT. Libraries were prepared by immunoSEQ multiplex PCR; TCRdb keeps only in-frame clonotypes and omits some of them. The data show over 100,000 clones, with about nine tenths seen just once and less than 6% held by the top ten. The sequence came from a young man in good health. Sequences were obtained from blood. The chain employs TRBV6-1 and TRBJ2-7; TRBD1 matches 8 bases. The CDR3 DNA follows: TGTGCCAGCAGTGAAAGCCCGGACAGGGCCTACGAGCAGTACTTC. This sequence encodes CASSESPDRAYEQYF.